This paragraph covers one T cell receptor (beta chain) sequence. Its antigen is unidentified. The CDR3 totals 16 residues. Trimming cost V 1 base and J 8 bases; bases outside gene matches: 8. Germline CDR1 is SGHKS and CDR2 is YYEKEE (reference sequence). Amplification of TCR alpha and beta CDR3 regions from RNA used iRepertoire nested multiplex PCR. A single record per CDR3 protein comes from TCRdb applying MiXCR to the multiplex PCR reads. The sample contains about 190,000 distinct CDR3 sequences, over 25% of which appear only once. The source of the sample is a study of glioma-infiltrating T cells. General study points: Tissue and blood shared very few CDR3 sequences.

This TCR came from a human donor with low-grade glioma or glioblastoma, undergoing nonglioma brain surgery, or in good health (not recorded which). Material: glioma tissue, nonneoplastic brain tissue, or PBMCs (not recorded which). The V gene is TRBV5-5, the J gene TRBJ2-1; 11 bases align to TRBD2. The CDR3 DNA reads TGTGCCAGCAGCTTGACTAGCGGGAGTAGGGGGCATGAGCAGTTCTTC. This codes for CASSLTSGSRGHEQFF.